The rows below give T cell receptor beta chains drawn from one sample of a study of blood T cell repertoires in COVID-19. Assay used: immunoSEQ multiplex PCR; TCRdb lists only in-frame clones, some missing. This sample yields 250,000 to 300,000 clones, of which 86% are seen a single time; 10% to 15% belongs to the top ten. Sequenced sample: peripheral blood. Receptors originate from a woman between 65 and 79 years old with COVID-19, enrolled during active disease. The CDR3 runs from the conserved cysteine through the conserved F or W. The D gene is left open where the match is weak. A clone size is listed for some rows: how often the clone was seen (once, few, many), or a class if it is expanded.

NA,NA,TRBJ1-2,TRBV13,CASSLNSGYTF,TGTGCCAGCAGCTTAAATTCGGGCTACACCTTC
NA,NA,TRBJ2-4,TRBV27,CASRSTGRNIQYF,TGTGCCAGCAGGAGTACAGGGCGAAACATTCAGTACTTC
NA,NA,TRBJ1-3,TRBV27,CATPGLNSGNTIYF,TGTGCCACCCCGGGACTGAACTCTGGAAACACCATATATTTT
NA,NA,TRBJ2-2,TRBV27,CASSPPAGKATGELFF,TGTGCCAGCAGTCCGCCGGCGGGGAAGGCCACCGGGGAGCTGTTTTTT
NA,NA,TRBJ1-2,TRBV7-2,CASSRGRVESEYGYTF,TGTGCCAGCAGTCGGGGAAGGGTCGAATCCGAGTATGGCTACACCTTC
TRBD2,NA,TRBJ2-5,TRBV11-2,CASSTYDGTKQETQYF,TGTGCCAGCAGCACGTACGACGGGACTAAGCAAGAGACCCAGTACTTC
TRBD1,NA,TRBJ2-3,TRBV5-1,CASSLYQGADTQYF,TGCGCCAGCAGCTTGTACCAGGGGGCAGATACGCAGTATTTT
NA,NA,TRBJ1-2,TRBV5-1,CASSSQATQGGYTF,TGCGCCAGCAGCTCTCAAGCCACGCAGGGTGGCTACACCTTC
TRBD1,NA,TRBJ1-5,TRBV7-2,CASSERTGDSRPQHF,TGTGCCAGCAGCGAGCGGACAGGAGATAGTCGGCCCCAGCATTTT
NA,NA,TRBJ1-6,TRBV2,CASLEQARMASPLHF,TGTGCCAGCCTAGAACAGGCCCGGATGGCCTCACCCCTCCACTTT
NA,NA,TRBJ1-2,TRBV6-6,CASTLPGGYGYTF,TGTGCCAGCACTTTACCCGGGGGCTATGGCTACACCTTC
NA,NA,TRBJ2-5,TRBV5-1,CASSSQLGGETQYF,TGCGCCAGCAGCTCTCAACTAGGTGGGGAGACCCAGTACTTC
NA,few,TRBJ1-2,TRBV6-5,CASSPYTGNYGYTF,TGTGCCAGCAGTCCCTACACAGGGAACTATGGCTACACCTTC
NA,NA,TRBJ1-2,TRBV4-3,CASSQSLTANYGYTF,TGCGCCAGCAGCCAATCCTTGACAGCTAACTATGGCTACACCTTC
TRBD1,once,TRBJ2-1,TRBV7-9,CASSSMGQGANEQFF,TGTGCCAGCAGCTCCATGGGGCAGGGGGCGAATGAGCAGTTCTTC
NA,NA,TRBJ1-2,TRBV5-5,CASSLARGDGYTF,TGTGCCAGCAGCCTCGCTCGGGGGGATGGCTACACCTTC
TRBD2,NA,TRBJ2-3,TRBV27,CASSPRLAGGSGSQYF,TGTGCCAGCAGTCCACGACTAGCGGGGGGGTCCGGATCGCAGTATTTT
NA,NA,TRBJ1-4,TRBV9,CASGRNEKLFF,TGTGCCAGCGGGAGGAATGAAAAACTGTTTTTT
TRBD1,NA,TRBJ1-2,TRBV18,CASSLEGAGGYTF,TGTGCCAGCTCACTGGAGGGGGCAGGTGGCTACACCTTC
NA,NA,TRBJ1-5,TRBV27,CASSYAGNQPQHF,TGTGCCAGCAGTTACGCGGGGAATCAGCCCCAGCATTTT
TRBD1,NA,TRBJ1-4,TRBV7-2,CASSLSTGINEKLFF,TGTGCCAGCAGCCTATCGACAGGGATAAATGAAAAACTGTTTTTT
NA,NA,TRBJ2-5,TRBV14,CASSQEGGQETQYF,TGTGCCAGCAGCCAAGAGGGGGGCCAAGAGACCCAGTACTTC
TRBD2,NA,TRBJ2-3,TRBV9,CASSVEGEGTDTQYF,TGTGCCAGCAGCGTAGAAGGGGAGGGGACAGATACGCAGTATTTT
NA,NA,TRBJ2-7,TRBV30,CAWSGLLSSVGGSQYF,TGTGCCTGGAGTGGTTTGCTTTCTTCGGTGGGGGGTTCGCAGTACTTC
NA,NA,TRBJ1-2,TRBV5-1,CASSRDINYGYTF,TGCGCCAGCAGCCGGGACATAAACTATGGCTACACCTTC
TRBD1,NA,TRBJ2-7,TRBV19,CASSIGGGLYEQYF,TGTGCCAGTAGTATAGGAGGGGGCCTCTACGAGCAGTACTTC
TRBD2,few,TRBJ2-3,TRBV19,CASSIGSGATDTQYF,TGTGCCAGTAGTATAGGTAGCGGGGCCACAGATACGCAGTATTTT
NA,NA,TRBJ2-5,TRBV5-1,CASTMKGDGETQYF,TGCGCCAGCACCATGAAGGGAGATGGGGAGACCCAGTACTTC
NA,NA,TRBJ2-5,TRBV4-1,CASSQFRLQETQYF,TGCGCCAGCAGCCAATTCAGACTCCAAGAGACCCAGTACTTC
NA,NA,TRBJ1-4,TRBV19,CASNRARGEKLFF,TGTGCCAGTAACCGGGCAAGAGGGGAAAAACTGTTTTTT
NA,once,TRBJ2-2,TRBV19,CASISLYTGELFF,TGTGCCAGTATTTCCCTTTACACCGGGGAGCTGTTTTTT
TRBD2,NA,TRBJ2-1,TRBV6-5,CASSWTSGGAPEQFF,TGTGCCAGCAGTTGGACTAGCGGGGGGGCCCCTGAGCAGTTCTTC
TRBD1,NA,TRBJ2-1,TRBV2,CASVRTGGDNEQFF,TGTGCCAGCGTTAGGACAGGGGGGGACAATGAGCAGTTCTTC
TRBD2,NA,TRBJ2-2,TRBV30,CAWSVHGTTFGGELFF,TGTGCCTGGAGTGTACACGGGACTACCTTCGGGGGGGAGCTGTTTTTT
NA,NA,TRBJ2-5,TRBV3-1/TRBV3-2,CASSQDDLLQETQYF,TGTGCCAGCAGCCAAGATGACTTACTCCAAGAGACCCAGTACTTC